The 27 T cell receptor beta chains below were found in one sample sequenced in a study of T cells in women clearing cervical HPV infection. Measured with immunoSEQ multiplex PCR; TCRdb has only the in-frame clones, and not every one. The listing records around 39,000 clones. The sequenced sample consisted of blood buffy coat. All receptors derive from a woman aged 18-69 years with a cervical HPV16 infection that either progressed to CIN3+ or cleared (not recorded which).

Of note for this clone: Read coverage stops 3 residues before the CDR3 terminus; the germline J gene supplies the remainder. The chain links TRBV6-2 or TRBV6-3 to TRBJ2-1, with TRBD2 matching 9 bases. V was pared by 7 bases and J by 9 bases, with 10 bases of the junction left unmatched. CDR3 size: 14 residues. CDR1 and CDR2 (germline): MNHEY, SVGEGT. CDR3 DNA, as far as it was read: TGTGCCAGCAAGGCGGGAGGGCCTCTTCTTGAG. Its protein is CASKAGGPLLE. The full CDR3 reads CASKAGGPLLEQFF.

On this clone itself: With the read ending 3 residues before the CDR3 end, the germline J gene is used to fill in that end. The chain carries TRBV5-1 and TRBJ1-4; 10 bases are a match to TRBD1. The trim removed 4 bases at V and 1 base at J, leaving 4 bases unmatched. The CDR3 runs to 16 residues. The germline V gene has CDR1 SGHRS and CDR2 YFSETQ. CDR3 bases read: TGCGCCAGCAGCGGTGGACAGGGGGTAACTAATGAAAAA. It codes for CASSGGQGVTNEK. The complete CDR3 reads CASSGGQGVTNEKLFF.

Concerning this clone: The missing CDR3 end, 3 residues past where the read stops, is filled in from the germline J gene. J is TRBJ1-4 and V is TRBV5-4; a possible D gene is TRBD1 (5 bases). CDR3 length: 15 residues. Trimming removed 4 bases at V and 6 bases at J, with 16 bases between. Germline lookup yields CDR1 SGHNT and CDR2 YYREEE (reference sequence). CDR3 amino acids: CASSPRQGGDEKLFF. CDR3 DNA, as far as it was read: TGTGCCAGCAGCCCGAGGCAGGGAGGGGATGAAAAA.

As to this clone: With the read ending 3 residues before the CDR3 end, the germline J gene is used to fill in that end. The chain employs TRBV18 and TRBJ1-2; D remains ambiguous. The CDR3 runs to 15 residues. CDR1 is KGHSH and CDR2 is LQKENI in the germline V gene. The CDR3 DNA, read in part, is TGTGCCAGCTCACCCCCAGGCATGGCCTCCTACGAC. Its protein product is CASSPPGMASYD. The complete CDR3 protein is CASSPPGMASYDYTF. The full variable domain, in which reference TRBV18 and TRBJ1-2 provide the parts outside the CDR3, is NAGVMQNPRHLVRRRGQEARLRCSPMKGHSHVYWYRQLPEEGLKFMVYLQKENIIDESGMPKERFSAEFPKEGPSILRIQQVVRGDSAAYFCASSPPGMASYDYTFGSGTRLTVV.

Concerning this clone: The sequence runs out 3 residues before the end of the CDR3; the remainder is reconstructed from the germline J gene. This sequence joins TRBV12-3 or TRBV12-4 and TRBJ2-7; tentative D call: TRBD2 (7 bases). V was clipped by 7 bases and J by 6 bases, with 19 bases between them. The CDR3 sequence is 14 residues long. This CDR3 is CASKEGGGWGEQYF. Incomplete CDR3 DNA: TGTGCCAGCAAAGAAGGGGGGGGCTGGGGCGAG.

Turning to this clone: The CDR3 extends 3 residues past the end of the read, so its final part is completed from the germline J gene. The genes are TRBV14 and TRBJ2-1, with D possibly matching TRBD2 (6 bases). Looked up from germline, CDR1 is SGHDN and CDR2 is FVKESK. Trimming removed 3 bases at V and 9 bases at J, with 21 bases between. The CDR3 is made up of 16 amino acids. This CDR3 is CASSQTRGWAYTEQFF. The sequenced CDR3 bases are TGTGCCAGCAGCCAGACTAGGGGATGGGCTTATACTGAG.

Of note for this clone: From the germline J gene comes the end of the CDR3, since the read stops 3 residues before it. This chain uses TRBV6-1 with TRBJ2-3, with TRBD2 matching 9 bases. The V and J ends lost 4 bases and 2 bases, in that order; junction bases with no gene match: 4. Germline values: CDR1 MNHNS, CDR2 SASEGT. The CDR3 is made up of 15 amino acids. The CDR3 spells CASSGQRGVTDTQYF. CDR3 DNA, as far as it was read: TGTGCCAGCAGTGGTCAGCGGGGGGTCACAGATACG.

Details on this clone: The read terminates 3 residues ahead of where the CDR3 ends, so the germline J gene completes it. This chain uses TRBV28 with TRBJ2-7; 8 bases match TRBD2. Germline-derived CDR1 and CDR2 are MDHEN and SYDVKM. The CDR3 contains 17 residues. The V segment lost 4 bases and the J segment 4 bases; nucleotides outside the gene matches: 15. The sequenced part of the CDR3 DNA is TGTGCCAGCAGTTCCCTTTTGGGTAGCGGGATTATGTACGAG. Translated: CASSSLLGSGIMYE. From start to end, the CDR3 is CASSSLLGSGIMYEQYF.

Concerning this clone: The sequenced fragment ends 3 residues before the CDR3 boundary, so the rest is inferred from the germline J gene. The chain couples TRBV5-8 to TRBJ1-2; perhaps TRBD1 as D (6 bases). The CDR3 is 15 amino acids. Germline V gene sequence: CDR1 SGHTS, CDR2 YDEGEE. V lost 1 base and J 1 base, leaving 11 bases between the germline ends. The DNA read from the CDR3 is TGTGCCAGCAGCTTGCCAGGGGTCCGTAACTATGGC. It is translated as CASSLPGVRNYG. The whole CDR3 protein is CASSLPGVRNYGYTF.

In regard to this clone: The read gets to within 3 residues of the CDR3 end, and the germline J gene fills in the rest. Other DNA sequences in this specimen translate into the identical CDR3. The rearrangement uses TRBV5-1 and TRBJ2-3, with 9 positions matching TRBD1. V gave up 3 bases and J gave up 5 bases; unmatched junction bases: 7. Germline values: CDR1 SGHRS, CDR2 YFSETQ. The CDR3 covers 15 residues. The CDR3 protein is CASSSGTGLGDTQYF. The part of the CDR3 DNA that was read is TGCGCCAGCAGCTCCGGGACAGGGCTGGGAGATACG.

With respect to this clone: The observed sequence ends 3 residues before the CDR3 terminus, with the missing tail filled in from the germline J gene. V usage is TRBV5-1 and J usage is TRBJ2-5; 9 bases align to TRBD2. Germline V gene data show CDR1 as SGHRS and CDR2 as YFSETQ. There are 16 residues in the CDR3. With V trimmed by 3 bases and J by 6 bases, 12 bases remained unmatched. The CDR3 bases that were read are TGCGCCAGCAGCTCTTCGGGGGTAGCGGGGGTGCAGACC. Encoded protein: CASSSSGVAGVQT. The whole CDR3 sequence reads CASSSSGVAGVQTQYF.

Turning to this clone: From the germline J gene comes the end of the CDR3, since the read stops 3 residues before it. The chain is built from TRBV5-6 and TRBJ2-2, with D unclear. This CDR3 has 14 amino acids. CDR1 and CDR2 (germline): SGHDT, YYEEEE. The ends were cut back, 2 bases at V and 2 bases at J, with 7 bases in the middle. The CDR3 protein is CASSFEANTGELFF. The part of the CDR3 DNA that was read is TGTGCCAGCAGCTTTGAAGCAAACACCGGGGAG.

A note on this clone: The missing CDR3 end, 3 residues past where the read stops, is filled in from the germline J gene. V is TRBV28 and J is TRBJ2-5, with D possibly matching TRBD2 (7 bases). There are 13 residues in the CDR3. Trimming took 8 bases from V and 5 from J, leaving 15 bases between them. The germline CDR1 and CDR2 sequences are MDHEN and SYDVKM. CDR3 bases read: TGTGCCAGCGGCAGGGGAGGGAAGGAGACC. Translated, it gives CASGRGGKET. The entire CDR3 protein reads CASGRGGKETQYF. The variable domain in full, with the rest retrieved from reference TRBV28 and TRBJ2-5, is DVKVTQSSRYLVKRTGEKVFLECVQDMDHENMFWYRQDPGLGLRLIYFSYDVKMKEKGDIPEGYSVSREKKERFSLILESASTNQTSMYLCASGRGGKETQYFGPGTRLLVL.

In the case of this clone: Coverage ceases 3 residues before the CDR3 finishes, and the germline J gene fills in the end. The rearrangement uses TRBV4-1 and TRBJ1-2; 7 positions agree with TRBD1. The CDR3 is 15 amino acids. Germline trimming cut 3 bases from V and 3 bases from J; bases unmatched to any gene: 7. Germline lookup yields CDR1 MGHRA and CDR2 YSYEKL. CDR3 bases read: TGCGCCAGCAGCCAGGGGACAGCATCCGACTATGGC. Its translation is CASSQGTASDYG. Given in full, the CDR3 is CASSQGTASDYGYTF.

CDR3 DNA, as far as it was read: TGTGCCAGCACGATAGCGGGAGGGACCTACGAG. This translates into CASTIAGGTYE. The whole CDR3 sequence is CASTIAGGTYEQYF. This chain connects TRBV7-2 to TRBJ2-7, with TRBD2 identical over 11 bases. The DNA ends 3 residues before the CDR3 does, and the rest of the CDR3 is filled in from the germline J gene. The V and J ends lost 7 bases and 2 bases, in that order; junction bases with no gene match: 4. CDR3 length equals 14 residues. The germline V gene encodes CDR1 SGHTA and CDR2 FQGNSA.

On this clone: The germline gene is not matched at one end of the junction; a read error may be the cause. The DNA ends 3 residues before the CDR3 does, and the rest of the CDR3 is filled in from the germline J gene. The genes are TRBV4-2 and TRBJ2-3; 10 bases map to TRBD2. The CDR3 sequence is 17 residues long. From germline, CDR1 is LGHNA and CDR2 YNFKEQ. The CDR3 DNA, read in part, is TGCGCCAGCAGCCAAGATGAGCTAGCGGGAGAAATAGATACG. Translating gives CASSQDELAGEIDT. In full, the CDR3 reads CASSQDELAGEIDTQYF.

A remark on this clone: The CDR3 end is not reached by the read, which stops 3 residues before it; the germline J gene fills it in. The chain couples TRBV4-1 to TRBJ2-7; 9 bases fit TRBD2. This CDR3 has 18 residues. The germline V gene has CDR1 MGHRA and CDR2 YSYEKL. V trimming: 0 bases; J trimming: 5 bases; junction bases outside the gene matches: 14. Partial CDR3 DNA: TGCGCCAGCAGCCAAGAATTTATCGAGCGGGGGGATTTAGACGAG. Translating it yields CASSQEFIERGDLDE. The whole CDR3 protein reads CASSQEFIERGDLDEQYF.

Concerning this clone: The read falls 3 residues short of the CDR3 end, and the missing part is taken from the germline J gene. V is TRBV12-3 or TRBV12-4 and J is TRBJ2-2; 8 bases are a match to TRBD1. This CDR3 spans 15 amino acids. J lost 0 bases, V lost 6 bases, and 3 bases had no gene match. CDR3 DNA (partial): TGTGCCAGCAGCCACAGGGGGTCGAACACCGGGGAG. Translating it yields CASSHRGSNTGE. The CDR3, in full, reads CASSHRGSNTGELFF.

On this clone itself: The observed sequence ends 3 residues before the CDR3 terminus, with the missing tail filled in from the germline J gene. This sequence joins TRBV11-2 and TRBJ1-4; TRBD1 matches at 11 bases. CDR1 and CDR2 from the germline V gene are SGHAT and FQNNGV. This CDR3 has 15 residues. Trimming at V came to 3 bases and at J to 8 bases, leaving 5 bases not matched to a gene. The DNA read from the CDR3 is TGTGCCAGCAGCTTCCGGGACAGGGGGGGCGAAAAA. This codes for CASSFRDRGGEK. The whole CDR3 protein is CASSFRDRGGEKLFF. The complete variable domain, with remaining parts taken from reference TRBV11-2 and TRBJ1-4, reads EAGVAQSPRYKIIEKRQSVAFWCNPISGHATLYWYQQILGQGPKLLIQFQNNGVVDDSQLPKDRFSAERLKGVDSTLKIQPAKLEDSAVYLCASSFRDRGGEKLFFGSGTQLSVL.

A remark on this clone: The missing CDR3 end, 3 residues past where the read stops, is filled in from the germline J gene. V gene TRBV2 combines with J gene TRBJ2-7, with TRBD1 matching over 7 bases. With 10 bases clipped from V and 4 bases from J, the junction kept 16 bases outside the gene matches. CDR1 SNHLY and CDR2 FYNNEI come from the germline V gene. There are 15 residues in the CDR3. CDR3 bases read: TGTGCCATCAAGTCTACCCGGACAGGAGAATACGAG. Protein: CAIKSTRTGEYE. Given in full, the CDR3 is CAIKSTRTGEYEQYF.

As to this clone: The CDR3 extends 3 residues past the end of the read, so its final part is completed from the germline J gene. The chain uses TRBV11-2 and TRBJ2-7; possibly TRBD1 for D (5 bases). Germline V CDR1 and CDR2: SGHAT, FQNNGV. The CDR3 is 15 amino acids. V gave up 4 bases and J gave up 3 bases, with 16 bases separating them. This CDR3 is CASSSQDTTDYEQYF. The part of the CDR3 DNA that was read is TGTGCCAGCAGCTCACAGGACACGACGGACTACGAG.

In regard to this clone: The read is 3 residues too short to cover the CDR3 end, so that end is filled in from the germline J gene. The J gene is TRBJ2-2, the V gene TRBV6-4, with D possibly TRBD2 on 6 matching bases. The CDR3 has 16 amino acids. V was pared by 0 bases and J by 2 bases, with 10 bases between. Germline assignment: CDR1 MRHNA and CDR2 SNTAGT. CDR3 DNA (partial): TGTGCCAGCAGTGACTCTCCTAGCGCCAACACCGGGGAG. It encodes CASSDSPSANTGE. The full-length CDR3 reads as CASSDSPSANTGELFF.

Regarding this clone: The read gets to within 3 residues of the CDR3 end, and the germline J gene fills in the rest. The chain employs TRBV2 and TRBJ2-7; TRBD1 is a possible D gene (5 bases). Germline V gene lookup returns CDR1 SNHLY and CDR2 FYNNEI. V gave up 8 bases and J gave up 6 bases, with 11 bases separating them. The CDR3 loop spans 11 amino acids. The chain's CDR3 is CASQGPGEQYF. Partial CDR3 DNA: TGTGCCAGCCAGGGCCCGGGCGAG.

On this clone itself: The read terminates 3 residues before the CDR3 end, so the remaining end is supplied by the germline J gene. J is TRBJ2-7 and V is TRBV7-2; 7 nucleotides agree with TRBD1. This CDR3 comprises 14 residues. Germline loops: CDR1 SGHTA, CDR2 FQGNSA. With 1 base clipped from V and 2 bases from J, the junction kept 2 bases outside the gene matches. The sequenced CDR3 bases are TGTGCCAGCAGCTTAGAGGACAGGCCCTACGAG. Translating it yields CASSLEDRPYE. The complete CDR3 sequence is CASSLEDRPYEQYF.

As concerns this clone: The read ends 3 residues early relative to the CDR3; the germline J gene fills the gap. The chain uses TRBV7-2 and TRBJ2-3; 9 bases agree with TRBD1. Germline values: CDR1 SGHTA, CDR2 FQGNSA. The length of the CDR3 is 14 residues. CDR3 bases read: TGTGCCAGCAGTCTGGACAGGGGAAATCAGCCG. This codes for CASSLDRGNQP. The full CDR3 protein reads CASSLDRGNQPQYF.

As for this clone: The read ends 3 residues early relative to the CDR3; the germline J gene fills the gap. The chain combines TRBV7-9 with TRBJ2-7, with D uncertain. Germline CDR1 reads SEHNR; CDR2 reads FQNEAQ (reference sequence). V was cut by 3 bases and J by 4 bases, with 16 bases left in between. The length of the CDR3 is 15 residues. CDR3 DNA, as far as it was read: TGTGCCAGCAGCTTTAAGGGCCCCAAGTTTTACGAG. It specifies CASSFKGPKFYE. The complete CDR3 reads CASSFKGPKFYEQYF.

With respect to this clone: The read finishes 3 residues shy of the CDR3 end, and the germline J gene is used to complete it. The chain recombines TRBV7-2 with TRBJ2-5; 8 bases are a match to TRBD1. J gave up 6 bases and V 3 bases, and 9 bases lay outside the gene matches. Germline values: CDR1 SGHTA, CDR2 FQGNSA. The CDR3 length is 15 residues. This CDR3 is CASSLNQGAQQTQYF. The DNA read from the CDR3 is TGTGCCAGCAGCTTGAACCAGGGGGCGCAACAGACC.